Below are 8 T cell receptor beta chains sequenced from a single sample in a study of T-cell memory formation after mild COVID-19. Each CDR3 protein is one row after TCRdb ran MiXCR on the 5' RACE reads. The sample shows some 300,000 distinct CDR3 sequences, under 25% of them seen only once. Sequencing was done on a sample of PBMCs or a T cell subset sorted from them (not recorded which). The receptor set was obtained from a man in his late teens or twenties who had mild COVID-19 (a few samples of this study predate the infection). Cell type and time point are not known.

V and J are TRBV7-2 and TRBJ2-3; D gene uncertain. The CDR3 consists of 12 residues. The germline V and J ends were trimmed by 5 bases and 6 bases, with 9 bases remaining between them. In germline, CDR1 is SGHTA, CDR2 FQGNSA. CDR3 sequence: CASSPGVDTQYF. Written as DNA, the CDR3 is TGTGCCAGCAGCCCTGGGGTGGATACGCAGTATTTT.

In this sample, this clonotype turned up a few times. The chain recombines TRBV18 with TRBJ2-2; 8 positions agree with TRBD1. The CDR3 extends over 17 amino acids. The germline V gene has CDR1 KGHSH and CDR2 LQKENI. V dropped 3 bases and J dropped 2; count of bases not matched to a gene: 8. CDR3 bases: TGTGCCAGCTCACCTAGAAGGACAGGGATCAACACCGGGGAGCTGTTTTTT. The encoded protein is CASSPRRTGINTGELFF. Drawing the rest from reference TRBV18 and TRBJ2-2, the complete variable domain is NAGVMQNPRHLVRRRGQEARLRCSPMKGHSHVYWYRQLPEEGLKFMVYLQKENIIDESGMPKERFSAEFPKEGPSILRIQQVVRGDSAAYFCASSPRRTGINTGELFFGEGSRLTVL.

This clonotype came up a few times. The V and J genes are TRBV18 and TRBJ1-5; D remains ambiguous. Germline lookup yields CDR1 KGHSH and CDR2 LQKENI. The CDR3 sequence is 15 residues long. The V gene lost 5 bases and the J gene lost 4 bases, with 15 bases spanning the gap. CDR3 sequence (DNA): TGTGCCAGCTCAGATCGAGGGAACCGGAATCAGCCCCAGCATTTT. It codes for CASSDRGNRNQPQHF.

This clonotype turned up a few times. The chain joins TRBV28 to TRBJ1-4; 7 nucleotides agree with TRBD1. The CDR3 is made up of 18 amino acids. The V and J ends lost 2 bases and 3 bases, in that order; junction bases with no gene match: 12. Germline CDR1 MDHEN, CDR2 SYDVKM. The CDR3 spells CASSLPGTAPNANEKLFF. For the CDR3, the DNA is TGTGCCAGCAGTTTACCCGGGACAGCTCCCAATGCTAATGAAAAACTGTTTTTT.

V is TRBV7-9 and J is TRBJ1-4, with unresolved D. The germline V and J ends were trimmed by 4 bases and 6 bases, with 12 bases remaining between them. This CDR3 has 14 amino acids. CDR1 is SEHNR, CDR2 FQNEAQ, per germline (reference sequence). For the CDR3, the DNA is TGTGCCAGCAGCTATCACCCCTTGGATGAAAAACTGTTTTTT. Protein sequence: CASSYHPLDEKLFF.

This sequence joins TRBV6-5 and TRBJ1-2, with 7 bases fitting TRBD1. The V gene's germline CDR1 is MNHEY and CDR2 SVGAGI. The CDR3 totals 15 residues. The J segment lost 7 bases and the V segment lost 6 bases, leaving 14 bases of the junction unmatched. The CDR3 spells CASRGRQGWVAGYTF. In DNA form, the CDR3 reads TGTGCCAGCAGGGGACGACAGGGTTGGGTCGCTGGCTACACCTTC.

The chain joins TRBV7-8 to TRBJ1-3, with D unclear. V was clipped by 5 bases and J by 0 bases, with 11 bases between them. Germline-derived CDR1 and CDR2 are SGHVS and FQNEAQ. The length of the CDR3 is 15 residues. CDR3 in DNA: TGTGCCAGCAGCCCAAGAGGTCCCTCTGGAAACACCATATATTTT. Its protein product is CASSPRGPSGNTIYF.

This clonotype was detected a few times. CDR3 loop: CASSSRRRLGEKLFF. The CDR3 DNA reads TGTGCCAGCAGCTCCCGAAGGAGGTTGGGGGAAAAACTGTTTTTT. The V and J genes are TRBV7-9 and TRBJ1-4, with D hard to call. Germline V gene lookup returns CDR1 SEHNR and CDR2 FQNEAQ (reference sequence). This CDR3 is built from 15 residues. Between the trimmed V and J ends, which lost 4 bases and 8 bases, there was a span of 17 bases.